The clone carrying this T cell receptor beta chain showed up just a few times. Its antigen remains unknown. Indicated time point: newly diagnosed GD, antithyroid drugs for less than 3 months. Following extraction of RNA from PBMCs, that RNA was used to make the TCR library. The peripheral blood volume drawn was around 9.6 milliliters, and it was collected into EDTA tubes. This sample is drawn from a study of regulatory T cells in long-lasting Graves disease. Study-wide results and limits: Sharing of public clonotypes was greater in persistent patients (about 2,700) than in new patients (roughly 880).

Germline V gene lookup returns CDR1 DFQATT and CDR2 SNEGSKA (reference sequence). V dropped 3 bases and J dropped 7 bases, with 19 bases sitting between them. The CDR3 sequence is 14 residues long. Assembly of TCR beta libraries relied on iRepertoire HTBI primers together with Arm-PCR of CDR3 regions. TCRdb reprocessed the multiplex PCR reads via MiXCR and lists one record per CDR3 protein. The sample consists of some 460,000 distinct CDR3 sequences, roughly 16% of them appearing once. These data were also filed under a second study, of T cells in Graves' hyperthyroidism and ophthalmopathy.

The sequencing here drew on peripheral blood mononuclear cells (PBMCs), taken at new diagnosis, from a patient treated with antithyroid drugs. The TCR originated in a man aged 40-49 years with Graves disease. The chain uses TRBV20-1 and TRBJ2-7; maybe TRBD2 (5 bases). The CDR3 is CSARGLWESQEQYF. DNA for the CDR3: TGCAGTGCTAGGGGTTTGTGGGAGAGTCAAGAGCAGTACTTC.